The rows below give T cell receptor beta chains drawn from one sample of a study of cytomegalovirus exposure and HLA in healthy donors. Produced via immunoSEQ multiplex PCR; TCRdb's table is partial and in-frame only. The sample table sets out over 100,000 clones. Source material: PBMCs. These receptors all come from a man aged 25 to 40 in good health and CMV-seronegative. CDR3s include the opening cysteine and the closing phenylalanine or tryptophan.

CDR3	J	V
CASTFQDGESGPQHF	TRBJ1-5	TRBV6-1
CASSEVGRGLGEKLFF	TRBJ1-4	TRBV6-1
CASSLRRRDRGAEAFF	TRBJ1-1	TRBV11-2
CASSTKGQGGPYEQYF	TRBJ2-7	TRBV19
CASSEEGPNTGELFF	TRBJ2-2	TRBV6-4
CASSQGRQGARSTEAFF	TRBJ1-1	TRBV4-1
CASSLRTGNSGNTIYF	TRBJ1-3	TRBV2
CASSAGQGPRETQYF	TRBJ2-5	TRBV7-9
CASTPGQGTNYGYTF	TRBJ1-2	TRBV19
CASSLQGSSYNSPLHF	TRBJ1-6	TRBV5-1
CASSWSGPNQPQHF	TRBJ1-5	TRBV7-8
CASRAVGGSWTEAFF	TRBJ1-1	TRBV2
CASSFSGRGPTEAFF	TRBJ1-1	TRBV5-4
CASSPGISTRELFF	TRBJ2-2	TRBV5-6
CASSLGRQETQYF	TRBJ2-5	TRBV5-4
CASSTGQGWYGYTF	TRBJ1-2	TRBV7-9
CASIEGPVNYGYTF	TRBJ1-2	TRBV6-1
CATSRQFGGEQYF	TRBJ2-7	TRBV15
CASSPIQNTEAFF	TRBJ1-1	TRBV18
CASSPREGTEAFF	TRBJ1-1	TRBV5-1
CASSIGAGEPPEPQHF	TRBJ1-5	TRBV19
CASSFPGTLGNYGYTF	TRBJ1-2	TRBV5-8
CSAARGSGGLNTGELFF	TRBJ2-2	TRBV29-1
CSARYGELFF	TRBJ2-2	TRBV20-1
CATSPRTGKDDTIYF	TRBJ1-3	TRBV25-1
CASKPGLIYNEQFF	TRBJ2-1	TRBV6-6
CASSTRDRVDEQYF	.	TRBV5-1
CASNGTGNSYEQYF	TRBJ2-7	TRBV19
CASSPTGVWETQYF	TRBJ2-5	TRBV5-1
CASSESGGSYNEQFF	TRBJ2-1	TRBV6-4
CASSEAGGTGGARNQPQHF	TRBJ1-5	TRBV6-1
CASSLVRGEKLFF	TRBJ1-4	TRBV7-2
CASSIASGGADTQYF	TRBJ2-3	TRBV6-5
CASSPRGVNTEAFF	TRBJ1-1	TRBV6-5
CASSPGGVTEAFF	TRBJ1-1	TRBV5-1
CASSKRTGIYGYTF	TRBJ1-2	TRBV5-6
CASSRGLAGGQETQYF	TRBJ2-5	TRBV7-6
CASARGDRGGTEAFF	TRBJ1-1	TRBV6-5
CASSSQGWDTGELFF	TRBJ2-2	TRBV6-1
CASSPSGGAGTDTQYF	TRBJ2-3	TRBV6-6
CSAQVKETQYF	TRBJ2-5	TRBV20-1
CASSLAVGSYEQYF	TRBJ2-7	TRBV7-6
CATSRDFDRGSYEQYF	TRBJ2-7	TRBV15
CASSISWGLSYEQYF	TRBJ2-7	TRBV19
CASSPEAYNEQFF	TRBJ2-1	TRBV5-1
CASSPRDRFTEAFF	TRBJ1-1	TRBV7-8
CASSYTSPYNEQFF	TRBJ2-1	TRBV6-5
CASSDTVSSYNEQFF	TRBJ2-1	TRBV9